Below are 24 T cell receptor beta chains sequenced from a single sample in a study of T cells after yellow fever vaccination. TCRdb processed the 5' RACE reads anew with MiXCR; each CDR3 protein has one entry. This repertoire shows fewer than 150,000 distinct CDR3 sequences, 7.2% found once; its top ten account for roughly 3%. Here the sequenced sample was CD4+ T cells sorted from PBMCs, taken about 41 days after the first yellow fever vaccination. All receptors derive from a man in his late teens or twenties who received the YFV17D yellow fever vaccine.

This clonotype came up many times. The gene calls are TRBV29-1 and TRBJ1-5, with D uncertain. V was trimmed by 5 bases and J by 6 bases, leaving 11 bases between them. This CDR3 has 12 amino acids. Germline assignment: CDR1 SQVTM and CDR2 ANQGSEA. The CDR3 spells CSVNESGQPQHF. The CDR3 DNA reads TGCAGCGTTAACGAATCCGGTCAGCCCCAGCATTTT.

The chain uses TRBV4-1 and TRBJ2-3; no clear D. V was pared by 4 bases and J by 0 bases, with 5 bases between. This CDR3 is built from 13 residues. CDR1 is MGHRA and CDR2 is YSYEKL in the germline V gene. The CDR3: CASSPLSTDTQYF. CDR3 in DNA: TGCGCCAGCAGCCCGCTCAGCACAGATACGCAGTATTTT.

The chain couples TRBV6-1 to TRBJ2-2; tentative D call: TRBD1 (5 bases). Germline V CDR1 and CDR2: MNHNS, SASEGT. V lost 8 bases, J lost 4 bases, and 17 bases lay in between. The CDR3 length is 15 residues. DNA of the CDR3: TGTGCCAGCCTTTGGGGCAGGGTTTTCACCGGGGAGCTGTTTTTT. Translating gives CASLWGRVFTGELFF.

Ten or more counts support this clonotype. J is TRBJ2-7 and V is TRBV2, with D possibly TRBD1 on 5 matching bases. V was pared by 3 bases and J by 4 bases, with 7 bases between. The germline V gene has CDR1 SNHLY and CDR2 FYNNEI. This CDR3 contains 12 residues. The CDR3 sequence is CASSDRTYEQYV. The CDR3 DNA sequence: TGTGCCAGCAGTGACAGGACATACGAGCAGTACGTC.

This clonotype was counted ten times or more. The chain is built from TRBV28 and TRBJ2-5; D is ambiguous. The germline V gene encodes CDR1 MDHEN and CDR2 SYDVKM. V gave up 3 bases and J gave up 4 bases, with 9 bases separating them. CDR3 length: 13 amino acids. In DNA form, the CDR3 reads TGTGCCAGCAGTTTCCCCTACGGAGAGACCCAGTACTTC. Translated: CASSFPYGETQYF.

This clonotype came up many times. The chain recombines TRBV11-3 with TRBJ2-3, with 12 bases matching TRBD2. After removal of 3 bases from V and 0 bases from J, the junction contained 16 bases not matched to a gene. The CDR3 covers 21 residues. The germline V gene encodes CDR1 SGHNT and CDR2 YENEEA. CDR3 sequence reads: CASSFRKKLAGGRYSTDTQYF. CDR3 DNA sequence: TGTGCCAGCAGCTTCCGCAAGAAACTAGCGGGGGGTCGCTATAGCACAGATACGCAGTATTTT.

This clonotype has ten or more counts. This sequence joins TRBV23-1 and TRBJ2-2; tentative D call: TRBD1 (7 bases). TRBV23-1 is known as an ORF, though its function is uncertain. CDR3 size: 18 residues. V shed 1 base and J shed 5 bases, with 20 bases lying between them. The chain's CDR3 is CASSQWGDSPSRTGELFF. The CDR3 bases are TGCGCCAGCAGTCAATGGGGGGACAGTCCGAGTAGGACCGGGGAGCTGTTTTTT.

This clonotype was observed many times. This chain links TRBV14 with TRBJ2-7; no clear D. In germline, CDR1 is SGHDN, CDR2 FVKESK. CDR3 length equals 12 residues. V was shortened by 6 bases and J by 2 bases, with 8 bases between the two germline ends. CDR3 coding DNA: TGTGCCAGCAGTTGGGCCACCTACGAGCAGTACTTC. Translation: CASSWATYEQYF.

This clonotype has ten or more counts. V and J are TRBV12-3 or TRBV12-4 and TRBJ1-5; possible D gene TRBD1, 5 bases. With 5 bases removed from V and 3 bases from J, the gap between germline ends came to 8 bases. CDR3 size: 13 residues. This chain's CDR3 is CASSRQFNQPQHF. The CDR3 bases are TGTGCCAGCAGTCGACAGTTCAATCAGCCCCAGCATTTT.

This clonotype was detected ten times or more. The chain has TRBV5-6 and TRBJ2-5, with TRBD1 as a possible D gene (6 bases). The CDR3 contains 13 residues. Trimming pared 2 bases from V and 5 bases from J, leaving 10 bases between. Germline assignment: CDR1 SGHDT and CDR2 YYEEEE. The chain's CDR3 is CASSLMGAETQYF. DNA of the CDR3: TGTGCCAGCAGCTTAATGGGGGCGGAGACCCAGTACTTC.

This clonotype has a count of ten or more. CDR3 region: CASSGLVTTDTQYF. The CDR3 DNA reads as TGTGCCAGCAGTGGTCTAGTTACCACAGATACGCAGTATTTT. V gene TRBV2 combines with J gene TRBJ2-3; D unresolved. Between the trimmed V and J ends, which lost 4 bases and 2 bases, there was a span of 10 bases. The CDR3 totals 14 residues. CDR1 SNHLY and CDR2 FYNNEI come from the germline V gene.

This clonotype was recorded at least ten times. The chain uses TRBV7-2 and TRBJ2-1; D is unclear. CDR1 and CDR2 (germline): SGHTA, FQGNSA. The CDR3 length is 16 residues. V was shortened by 1 base and J by 2 bases, with 12 bases between the two germline ends. CDR3: CASSLEPRQPYNEQFF. CDR3 DNA sequence: TGTGCCAGCAGCTTAGAACCCAGGCAGCCCTACAATGAGCAGTTCTTC.

This chain uses TRBV10-2 with TRBJ1-2; 7 bases agree with TRBD1. With V trimmed by 0 bases and J by 2 bases, 3 bases remained unmatched. This CDR3 region has 15 residues. Germline V CDR1 and CDR2: WSHSY, SAAADI. The CDR3 loop reads CASSESRGRNYGYTF. For the CDR3, the DNA is TGCGCCAGCAGTGAGTCCAGGGGGAGGAACTATGGCTACACCTTC.

This clonotype was found many times. The gene calls are TRBV4-1 and TRBJ1-4; D is uncertain. The CDR3 is made up of 14 amino acids. CDR1 is MGHRA, CDR2 YSYEKL, per germline. V lost 4 bases to trimming and J lost 7 bases, with 13 bases between them. DNA of the CDR3: TGCGCCAGCAGCCCTTGGGAGCGGGGTGAAAAACTGTTTTTT. This encodes CASSPWERGEKLFF.

This clonotype was seen a few times. The V call is TRBV7-9, the J call TRBJ2-2; D is possibly TRBD1 (5 bases). Germline V lookup: CDR1 SEHNR, CDR2 FQNEAQ (reference sequence). This CDR3 has 15 amino acids. Deletions cut 5 bases from V and 4 bases from J, with 14 bases between. The CDR3 loop reads CASSPMAGITGELFF. CDR3 sequence (DNA): TGTGCCAGCAGCCCGATGGCAGGGATCACCGGGGAGCTGTTTTTT.

This clonotype has a count of ten or more. CDR3 bases: TGTGCCACCAGCAGCCGACAGCTACCTGGCCAAGAGCAGTACTTC. The encoded protein is CATSSRQLPGQEQYF. The chain couples TRBV15 to TRBJ2-7, with TRBD1 as a possible D gene (5 bases). Germline V gene lookup returns CDR1 LNHNV and CDR2 YYDKDF (reference sequence). The germline V and J ends were trimmed by 3 bases and 7 bases, with 19 bases remaining between them. The CDR3 spans 15 residues.

The table lists this clonotype with many counts. The chain recombines TRBV20-1 with TRBJ2-5; D uncertain. V lost 2 bases and J lost 5, with 9 bases in between. The length of the CDR3 is 12 residues. Germline V gives CDR1 DFQATT, CDR2 SNEGSKA (reference sequence). The CDR3 DNA is TGCAGTGCTAGACTACAAAGGGAGACCCAGTACTTC. Protein sequence: CSARLQRETQYF.

This clonotype has a count of ten or more. The chain combines TRBV25-1 with TRBJ1-1, with unresolved D. CDR1 and CDR2 (germline): MGHDK, SYGVNS. This CDR3 has 12 residues. Trimming removed 5 bases at V and 3 bases at J, with 7 bases between. CDR3 residues: CASSQEYTEAFF. The CDR3 region has the DNA TGTGCCAGCAGTCAGGAGTACACTGAAGCTTTCTTT.

The table lists this clonotype with many counts. This sequence joins TRBV7-8 and TRBJ1-5; perhaps TRBD1 as D (6 bases). CDR1 and CDR2 from the germline V gene are SGHVS and FQNEAQ. This CDR3 is built from 17 residues. Between the trimmed V and J ends, which lost 5 bases and 0 bases, there was a span of 17 bases. The CDR3: CASSAQGRGGSNQPQHF. Written as DNA, the CDR3 is TGTGCCAGCAGCGCCCAAGGGCGAGGGGGTAGCAATCAGCCCCAGCATTTT. The whole variable domain, remainder taken from reference TRBV7-8 and TRBJ1-5, is GAGVSQSPRYKVAKRGQDVALRCDPISGHVSLFWYQQALGQGPEFLTYFQNEAQLDKSGLPSDRFFAERPEGSVSTLKIQRTQQEDSAVYLCASSAQGRGGSNQPQHFGDGTRLSIL.

In this sample, this clonotype turned up many times. The J gene is TRBJ2-2, the V gene TRBV5-1; TRBD1 might be the D (6 bases). The V gene lost 1 base and the J gene lost 4 bases, with 14 bases spanning the gap. CDR3 length: 16 amino acids. The V gene's germline CDR1 is SGHRS and CDR2 YFSETQ. The CDR3 coding sequence is TGCGCCAGCAGCTTGCTCCAGGGGTCAATCACCGGGGAGCTGTTTTTT. This translates into CASSLLQGSITGELFF.

This clonotype has at least ten counts. The V call is TRBV4-3, the J call TRBJ2-5; TRBD1 or TRBD2 may be the D gene (5 bases each). The germline gives CDR1 LGHNA, CDR2 YSLEER. CDR3 size: 14 residues. V was trimmed by 0 bases and J by 5 bases, leaving 10 bases between them. In nucleotides, the CDR3 is TGCGCCAGCAGCCAAGACGAGGGACGGGAGACCCAGTACTTC. Amino acids: CASSQDEGRETQYF.

This clonotype was counted at least ten times. The genes are TRBV12-3 or TRBV12-4 and TRBJ2-7, with 8 positions matching TRBD2. This CDR3 comprises 15 residues. J lost 6 bases, V lost 5 bases, and 12 bases had no gene match. The DNA of the CDR3 is TGTGCCAGCAGTGCTTTGACGGGGGGGCCGTTCGAGCAGTACTTC. Amino acids: CASSALTGGPFEQYF.

This clonotype was seen ten or more times. This chain links TRBV20-1 with TRBJ2-2, with 8 positions matching TRBD1. CDR3 length: 14 residues. The V gene end was trimmed by 5 bases and the J gene end by 2 bases; junction bases not matched to a gene: 4. Looked up from germline, CDR1 is DFQATT and CDR2 is SNEGSKA (reference sequence). CDR3: CSAPDRDNTGELFF. The CDR3 nucleotides read TGCAGTGCTCCGGACAGGGATAACACCGGGGAGCTGTTTTTT.

V and J are TRBV10-3 and TRBJ2-6, with 10 positions matching TRBD1. The CDR3 has 15 amino acids. V shed 10 bases and J 2 bases; nucleotides not matched to a gene: 5. Germline V gene lookup returns CDR1 ENHRY and CDR2 SYGVKD. CDR3 sequence reads: CASAGTGAGANVLTF. DNA of the CDR3: TGTGCCAGCGCCGGGACAGGGGCTGGGGCCAACGTCCTGACTTTC.